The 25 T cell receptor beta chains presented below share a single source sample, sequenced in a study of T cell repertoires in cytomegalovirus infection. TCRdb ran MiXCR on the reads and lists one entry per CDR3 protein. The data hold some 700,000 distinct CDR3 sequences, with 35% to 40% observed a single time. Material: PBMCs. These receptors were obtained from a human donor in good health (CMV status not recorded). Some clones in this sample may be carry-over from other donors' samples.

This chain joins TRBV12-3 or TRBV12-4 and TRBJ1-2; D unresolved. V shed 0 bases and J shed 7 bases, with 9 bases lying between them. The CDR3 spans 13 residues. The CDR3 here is CASSLALDLGYTF. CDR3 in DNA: TGTGCCAGCAGTTTAGCGCTTGACCTTGGCTACACCTTC.

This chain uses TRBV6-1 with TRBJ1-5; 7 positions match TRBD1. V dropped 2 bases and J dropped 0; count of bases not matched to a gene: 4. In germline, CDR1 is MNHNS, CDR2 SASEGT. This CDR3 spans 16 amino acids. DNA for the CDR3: TGTGCCAGCAGTGAAAGGGGACAGTCTAGCAATCAGCCCCAGCATTTT. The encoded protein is CASSERGQSSNQPQHF.

DNA of the CDR3: TGTGCCAGCAGCTTAAACCCCTTCGAGCAGTACTTC. As protein: CASSLNPFEQYF. The rearrangement links TRBV7-6 to TRBJ2-7; D unclear. Germline assignment: CDR1 SGHVS and CDR2 FNYEAQ. CDR3 size: 12 residues. Deletions cut 2 bases from V and 6 bases from J, with 8 bases between.

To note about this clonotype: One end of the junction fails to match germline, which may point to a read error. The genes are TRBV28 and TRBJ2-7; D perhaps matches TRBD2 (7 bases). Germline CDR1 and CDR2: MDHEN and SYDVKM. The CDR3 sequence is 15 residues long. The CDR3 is CASTNLGGGPYEKYF. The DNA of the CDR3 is TGTGCCAGCACCAATCTGGGGGGGGGCCCATACGAGAAGTACTTC.

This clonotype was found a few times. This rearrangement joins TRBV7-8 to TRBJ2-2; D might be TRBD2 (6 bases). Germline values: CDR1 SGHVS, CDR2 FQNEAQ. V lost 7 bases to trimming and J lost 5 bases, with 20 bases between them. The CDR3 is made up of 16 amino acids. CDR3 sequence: CASTQRGGRGTGELFF. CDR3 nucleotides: TGTGCCAGCACACAAAGGGGAGGACGGGGGACCGGGGAGCTGTTTTTT.

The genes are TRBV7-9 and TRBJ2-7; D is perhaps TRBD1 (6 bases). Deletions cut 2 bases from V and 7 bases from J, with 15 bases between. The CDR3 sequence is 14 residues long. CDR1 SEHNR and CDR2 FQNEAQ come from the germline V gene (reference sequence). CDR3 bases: TGTGCCAGCAGCTTAATCGGGACAAGTGTGGAGCAGTACTTC. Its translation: CASSLIGTSVEQYF.

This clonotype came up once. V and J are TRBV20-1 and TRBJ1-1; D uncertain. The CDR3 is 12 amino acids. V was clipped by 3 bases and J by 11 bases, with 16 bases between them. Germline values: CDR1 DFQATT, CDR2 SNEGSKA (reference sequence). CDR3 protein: CSASRVPTWAFF. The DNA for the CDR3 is TGCAGTGCTAGTAGAGTCCCTACTTGGGCTTTCTTT.

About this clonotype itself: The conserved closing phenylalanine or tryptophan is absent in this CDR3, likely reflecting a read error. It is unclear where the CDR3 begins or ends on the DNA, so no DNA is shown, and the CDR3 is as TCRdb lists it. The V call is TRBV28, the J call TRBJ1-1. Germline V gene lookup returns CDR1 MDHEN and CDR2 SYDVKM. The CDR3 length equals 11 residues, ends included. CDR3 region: CASTGPTEDFL.

DNA for the CDR3: TGTGCCAGCAGCTTAGAACCCCCCGGGGAGCTGTTTTTT. Translated: CASSLEPPGELFF. This chain joins TRBV11-2 and TRBJ2-2; D unclear. The CDR3 covers 13 residues. V was shortened by 0 bases and J by 6 bases, with 5 bases between the two germline ends. Germline lookup yields CDR1 SGHAT and CDR2 FQNNGV.

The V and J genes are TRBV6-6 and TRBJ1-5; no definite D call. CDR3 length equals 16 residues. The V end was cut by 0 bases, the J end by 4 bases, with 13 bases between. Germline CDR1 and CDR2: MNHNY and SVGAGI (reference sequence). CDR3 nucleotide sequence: TGTGCCAGCAGTTACTCTTTCGGAGGGAGGAATCAGCCCCAGCATTTT. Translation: CASSYSFGGRNQPQHF.

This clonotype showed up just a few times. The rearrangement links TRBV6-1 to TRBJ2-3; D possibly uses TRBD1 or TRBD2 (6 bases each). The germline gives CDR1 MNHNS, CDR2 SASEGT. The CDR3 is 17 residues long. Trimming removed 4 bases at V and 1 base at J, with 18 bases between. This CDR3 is CASSALRGARGTDTQYF. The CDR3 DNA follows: TGTGCCAGCAGTGCCCTTAGGGGGGCTCGTGGCACAGATACGCAGTATTTT.

In DNA form, the CDR3 reads TGCGCCAGCAGCGATAGAGCGGGGGGACCTCTCTACGAGCAGTACTTC. Its translation: CASSDRAGGPLYEQYF. The V and J genes are TRBV5-1 and TRBJ2-7; 9 nucleotides align to TRBD2. The V segment lost 4 bases and the J segment 3 bases; nucleotides outside the gene matches: 11. Per germline, CDR1 SGHRS and CDR2 YFSETQ. The CDR3 length is 16 residues.

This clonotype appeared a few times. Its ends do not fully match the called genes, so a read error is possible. The CDR3 sequence: CASSTALWAGQDF. CDR3 DNA: TGTGCCAGCAGCACCGCTTTATGGGCGGGCCAAGACTTC. The chain has TRBV11-2 and TRBJ2-7, with D possibly matching TRBD2 (5 bases). The CDR3 covers 13 residues. Germline CDR1 and CDR2: SGHAT and FQNNGV.

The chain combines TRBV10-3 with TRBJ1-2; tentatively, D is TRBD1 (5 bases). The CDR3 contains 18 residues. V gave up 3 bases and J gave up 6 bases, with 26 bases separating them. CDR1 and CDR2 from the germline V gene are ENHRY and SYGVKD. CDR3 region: CAISDIVSGTTESDGYTF. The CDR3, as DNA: TGTGCCATCAGTGATATTGTATCTGGGACGACAGAGTCCGATGGCTACACCTTC.

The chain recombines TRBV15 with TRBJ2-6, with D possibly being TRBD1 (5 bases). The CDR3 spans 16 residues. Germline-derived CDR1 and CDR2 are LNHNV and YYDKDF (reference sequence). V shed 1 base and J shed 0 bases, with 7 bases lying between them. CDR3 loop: CATSRVQGSGANVLTF. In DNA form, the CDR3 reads TGTGCCACCAGCAGAGTTCAGGGCTCTGGGGCCAACGTCCTGACTTTC.

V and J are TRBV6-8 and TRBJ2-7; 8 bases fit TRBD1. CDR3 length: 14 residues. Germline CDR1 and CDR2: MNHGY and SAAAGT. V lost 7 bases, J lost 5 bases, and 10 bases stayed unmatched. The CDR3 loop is CASNRLQGVNEQYF. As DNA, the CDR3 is TGTGCCAGCAACCGATTACAGGGGGTGAACGAGCAGTACTTC.

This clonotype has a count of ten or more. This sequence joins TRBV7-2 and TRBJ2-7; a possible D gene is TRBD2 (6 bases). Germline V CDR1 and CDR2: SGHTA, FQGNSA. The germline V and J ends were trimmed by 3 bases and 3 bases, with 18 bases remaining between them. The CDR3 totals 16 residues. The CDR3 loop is CASSLGVAEALYEQYF. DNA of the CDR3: TGTGCCAGCAGCTTGGGGGTAGCGGAGGCCCTCTACGAGCAGTACTTC.

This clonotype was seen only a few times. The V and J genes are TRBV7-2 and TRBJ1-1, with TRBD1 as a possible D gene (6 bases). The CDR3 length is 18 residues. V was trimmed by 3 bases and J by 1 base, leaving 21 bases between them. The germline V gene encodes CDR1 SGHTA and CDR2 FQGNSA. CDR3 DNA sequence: TGTGCCAGCAGCTTCCCGGGACAATTCAAAAGGAGGAACACTGAAGCTTTCTTT. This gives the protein CASSFPGQFKRRNTEAFF.

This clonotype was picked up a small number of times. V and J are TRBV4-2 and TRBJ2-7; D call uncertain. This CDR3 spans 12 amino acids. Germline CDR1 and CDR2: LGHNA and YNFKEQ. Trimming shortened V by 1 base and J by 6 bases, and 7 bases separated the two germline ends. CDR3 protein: CASSQGGAEQYF. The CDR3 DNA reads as TGTGCCAGCAGCCAAGGGGGTGCCGAGCAGTACTTC.

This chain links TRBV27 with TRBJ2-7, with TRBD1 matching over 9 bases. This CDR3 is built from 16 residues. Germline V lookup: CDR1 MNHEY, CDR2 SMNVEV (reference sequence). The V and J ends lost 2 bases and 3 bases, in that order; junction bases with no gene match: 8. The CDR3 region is CASSLRGTGLIYEQYF. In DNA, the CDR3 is TGTGCCAGCAGTTTAAGGGGGACAGGGCTGATCTACGAGCAGTACTTC.

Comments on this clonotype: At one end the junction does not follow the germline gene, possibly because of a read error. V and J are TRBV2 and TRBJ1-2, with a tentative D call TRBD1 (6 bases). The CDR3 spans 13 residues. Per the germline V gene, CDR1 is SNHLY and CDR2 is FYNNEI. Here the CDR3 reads CASSLTGQSSSPF. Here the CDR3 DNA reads TGTGCCAGCAGCCTCACTGGACAGAGTTCCAGTCCCTTC.

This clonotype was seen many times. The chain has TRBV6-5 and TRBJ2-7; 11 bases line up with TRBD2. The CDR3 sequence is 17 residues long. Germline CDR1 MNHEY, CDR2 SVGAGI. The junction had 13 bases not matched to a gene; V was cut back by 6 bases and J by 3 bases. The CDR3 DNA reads TGTGCCAGCAGATCCGGACTAGCGGGCGGGCTATTCTACGAGCAGTACTTC. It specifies CASRSGLAGGLFYEQYF.

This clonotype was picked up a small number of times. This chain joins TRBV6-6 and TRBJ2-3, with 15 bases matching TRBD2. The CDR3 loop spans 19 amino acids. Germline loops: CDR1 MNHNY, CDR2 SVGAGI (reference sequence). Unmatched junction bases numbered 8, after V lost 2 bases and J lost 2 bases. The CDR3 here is CASSYNPGLAGGYTDTQYF. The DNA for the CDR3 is TGTGCCAGCAGTTACAACCCGGGACTAGCGGGGGGCTACACAGATACGCAGTATTTT.

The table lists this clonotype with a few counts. CDR3 coding DNA: TGTGCCAGCAGTGAAAGACAGCCCTACTATACTGAAGCTTTCTTT. Its protein product is CASSERQPYYTEAFF. The chain carries TRBV6-1 and TRBJ1-1; D perhaps matches TRBD1 (5 bases). Deletions cut 2 bases from V and 5 bases from J, with 15 bases between. The CDR3 consists of 15 residues. Looked up from germline, CDR1 is MNHNS and CDR2 is SASEGT.

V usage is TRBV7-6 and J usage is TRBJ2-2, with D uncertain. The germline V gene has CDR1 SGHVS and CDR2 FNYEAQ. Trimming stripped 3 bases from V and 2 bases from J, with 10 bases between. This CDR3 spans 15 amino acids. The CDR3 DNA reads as TGTGCCAGCAGCTTGGGCAGAATCAACACCGGGGAGCTGTTTTTT. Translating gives CASSLGRINTGELFF.